This T cell receptor (beta chain) was captured by sequencing in a study of cytomegalovirus exposure and HLA in healthy donors. In the PCR, 60 Vbeta and 13 Jbeta primers were used. Assay: immunoSEQ multiplex PCR; the TCRdb copy retains only in-frame clones and omits some. The profile shows 140,000 to 150,000 clones, about three quarters of them singletons. The CDR3 extends over 11 amino acids. Trimming cost V 4 bases and J 12 bases; bases outside gene matches: 7. Though probably carrying unrecorded immune exposures, donors were nominally healthy at sampling. The receptor was derived from a man aged 35 to 55 in good health and CMV-seronegative. J is TRBJ2-7 and V is TRBV5-3; 7 bases line up with TRBD1. TRBV5-3 is classed as an ORF, of uncertain function. The sequenced sample was PBMCs. The CDR3 loop is CARSPYRGVYF. In nucleotides, the CDR3 is TGTGCCAGAAGCCCCTACAGGGGTGTGTACTTC.